These T cell receptor beta chains were read from a single sample in a study of T cells in narcolepsy. This table comes from immunoSEQ multiplex PCR, and its TCRdb copy is limited to in-frame clones, with some not included. The sample records about 40,000 clones, about 87% being singletons. Specimen: CD45RA- memory CD4+ T cells from PBMCs. The receptor source for this set is a human donor with narcolepsy. The CDR3 runs from the conserved cysteine through the conserved F or W. D genes are given only for firm matches. The size entry is marked missing in some rows and otherwise reads once, few, many or a size class.

v_gene,len,abundance,d_gene,j_gene,CDR3aa,CDR3nt
TRBV5-1,12,NA,NA,TRBJ2-6,CASGGSESVLTF,TGCGCCAGCGGAGGATCAGAGAGCGTCCTGACTTTC
TRBV18,14,NA,NA,TRBJ2-3,CASSPGGPGDTQYF,TGTGCCAGCTCACCAGGGGGCCCGGGAGATACGCAGTATTTT
TRBV5-4,16,NA,NA,TRBJ2-5,CASSLRVAGPQETQYF,TGTGCCAGCAGCTTGAGGGTGGCGGGACCACAAGAGACCCAGTACTTC
TRBV21-1,16,NA,NA,TRBJ2-3,CASSKWERAGLVAQYF,TGTGCCAGCAGCAAGTGGGAAAGGGCCGGACTAGTGGCGCAGTATTTT
TRBV30,13,NA,NA,TRBJ2-2,CARAGRPGGELFF,TGTGCCCGAGCCGGACGGCCCGGGGGGGAGCTGTTTTTT
TRBV6-1,14,NA,TRBD2,TRBJ2-5,CASSESGGRETQYF,TGTGCCAGCAGTGAGAGCGGGGGTCGCGAGACCCAGTACTTC
TRBV6-5,12,NA,TRBD2,TRBJ2-7,CASSGGAYEQYF,TGTGCCAGCAGTGGGGGGGCCTACGAGCAGTACTTC
TRBV19,17,NA,NA,TRBJ1-2,CASSPKGPGSLNYGYTF,TGTGCCAGTAGTCCTAAGGGCCCAGGGTCCCTCAACTATGGCTACACCTTC
TRBV5-4,15,NA,NA,TRBJ2-5,CASSLGRSQGETQYF,TGTGCCAGCAGCTTGGGACGATCTCAGGGAGAGACCCAGTACTTC
TRBV7-2,14,once,TRBD1,TRBJ2-5,CASSGTGILETQYF,TGTGCCAGCAGCGGGACAGGGATTTTGGAGACCCAGTACTTC
TRBV2,15,NA,TRBD2,TRBJ2-5,CASSGTSGTQETQYF,TGTGCCAGCAGTGGGACTAGCGGGACCCAAGAGACCCAGTACTTC
TRBV5-8,14,NA,NA,TRBJ2-3,CASSLVAYTDTQYF,TGTGCCAGCAGCTTGGTCGCGTACACAGATACGCAGTATTTT